Presented here are 27 T cell receptor beta chains from one specimen sequenced in a study of shared clonotypes between healthy human individuals (TCRdb year 2020). Library creation used the immunoSEQ multiplex PCR assay. TCRdb stores this immuneACCESS table with in-frame sequences only. Part of the clones is absent; in the studies checked, under half of the shortfall reflects unresolved V genes, and no reason is known for the rest. This sample lists nearly 1 million clones; over 60% were detected once. Of the sample, around 1.5% is held by the ten largest clones. The sample taken for sequencing was memory CD4+ T cells sorted from blood. The sample's cell subset or site label is to be understood as: CD45RA-negative fraction. These receptors were obtained from a man aged 18 to 30 in good health.

This chain uses TRBV5-1 with TRBJ1-6, with 9 positions matching TRBD1. The CDR3 length is 14 residues. V was pared by 4 bases and J by 11 bases, with 7 bases of the junction left unmatched. Germline V gene lookup returns CDR1 SGHRS and CDR2 YFSETQ. DNA for the CDR3: TGCGCCAGCAGCCCTCTACGACAGGGGGCACCCCTCCACTTT. It translates to CASSPLRQGAPLHF. The variable domain in full, with the rest retrieved from reference TRBV5-1 and TRBJ1-6, is KAGVTQTPRYLIKTRGQQVTLSCSPISGHRSVSWYQQTPGQGLQFLFEYFSETQRNKGNFPGRFSGRQFSNSRSEMNVSTLELGDSALYLCASSPLRQGAPLHFGNGTRLTVT.

The rearrangement joins TRBV10-3 to TRBJ2-3; D is perhaps TRBD1 (6 bases). Germline CDR1 ENHRY, CDR2 SYGVKD. The CDR3 sequence is 13 residues long. V was trimmed by 6 bases and J by 6 bases, leaving 13 bases between them. The CDR3 DNA sequence: TGTGCCATCAGCACCCTCACAGGGGATACGCAGTATTTT. Encoded protein: CAISTLTGDTQYF.

CDR3 loop: CASRDDRAGGYTF. The DNA of the CDR3 is TGTGCCAGCAGAGACGACAGGGCGGGTGGCTACACCTTC. This sequence joins TRBV2 and TRBJ1-2, with TRBD1 identical over 7 bases. This CDR3 is built from 13 residues. Germline V lookup: CDR1 SNHLY, CDR2 FYNNEI. With 6 bases clipped from V and 7 bases from J, the junction kept 8 bases outside the gene matches. Variable domain in full (rest from reference TRBV2 and TRBJ1-2): EPEVTQTPSHQVTQMGQEVILRCVPISNHLYFYWYRQILGQKVEFLVSFYNNEISEKSEIFDDQFSVERPDGSNFTLKIRSTKLEDSAMYFCASRDDRAGGYTFGSGTRLTVV.

The CDR3 is CASKPETRTVNTEAFF. The CDR3 DNA is TGTGCCAGTAAACCGGAAACAAGGACGGTGAACACTGAAGCTTTCTTT. The V call is TRBV19, the J call TRBJ1-1; D is uncertain. V shed 7 bases and J shed 0 bases, with 18 bases lying between them. The CDR3 contains 16 residues. Germline V gene sequence: CDR1 LNHDA, CDR2 SQIVND (reference sequence).

The chain carries TRBV9 and TRBJ2-3; a possible D gene is TRBD2 (6 bases). The V gene's germline CDR1 is SGDLS and CDR2 YYNGEE. V was clipped by 5 bases and J by 2 bases, with 12 bases between them. This CDR3 has 14 residues. CDR3 sequence: CASRRDGNTDTQYF. CDR3 sequence (DNA): TGTGCCAGCAGGCGGGACGGCAACACAGATACGCAGTATTTT.

The chain recombines TRBV5-1 with TRBJ2-1; 10 bases fit TRBD2. The V gene end was trimmed by 3 bases and the J gene end by 7 bases; junction bases not matched to a gene: 7. The CDR3 extends over 15 amino acids. Germline CDR1 is SGHRS and CDR2 is YFSETQ. The CDR3 DNA reads as TGCGCCAGCAGCTCAGGCAGCGGGAGGGTTAATGAGCAGTTCTTC. This translates into CASSSGSGRVNEQFF.

The V call is TRBV5-1, the J call TRBJ2-2; 8 nucleotides agree with TRBD1. Trimming cost V 3 bases and J 4 bases; bases outside gene matches: 8. The CDR3 runs to 16 residues. CDR1 is SGHRS and CDR2 is YFSETQ in the germline V gene. The CDR3: CASSSVRTGITGELFF. CDR3 DNA: TGCGCCAGCAGCTCGGTCAGGACAGGGATCACCGGGGAGCTGTTTTTT.

The CDR3 sequence: CASSGGTGVKRNTEAFF. CDR3 nucleotide sequence: TGCGCCAGCAGCGGTGGGACAGGGGTGAAACGGAACACTGAAGCTTTCTTT. The rearrangement joins TRBV4-3 to TRBJ1-1, with 10 bases lining up with TRBD1. The CDR3 consists of 17 residues. From germline, CDR1 is LGHNA and CDR2 YSLEER. The J segment lost 1 base and the V segment lost 5 bases, leaving 10 bases of the junction unmatched.

V gene TRBV6-6 combines with J gene TRBJ2-7; D might be TRBD2 (5 bases). The length of the CDR3 is 11 residues. V gave up 7 bases and J gave up 2 bases, with 6 bases separating them. The germline V gene has CDR1 MNHNY and CDR2 SVGAGI (reference sequence). CDR3 region: CASTGAYEQYF. In nucleotides, the CDR3 is TGTGCCAGCACCGGGGCCTACGAGCAGTACTTC.

This chain uses TRBV6-5 with TRBJ2-1; D perhaps matches TRBD2 (5 bases). V dropped 2 bases and J dropped 3 bases, with 14 bases sitting between them. The germline gives CDR1 MNHEY, CDR2 SVGAGI. CDR3 length equals 16 residues. The CDR3 nucleotides are TGTGCCAGCAGTTACGGTGGGCTAGCAGGCTACAATGAGCAGTTCTTC. It yields the protein CASSYGGLAGYNEQFF.

The chain employs TRBV5-4 and TRBJ2-1; D not certain. Trimming removed 4 bases at V and 0 bases at J, with 8 bases between. Looked up from germline, CDR1 is SGHNT and CDR2 is YYREEE (reference sequence). The CDR3 totals 14 residues. The CDR3 DNA reads as TGTGCCAGCAGCCCTGAGAGCTCCTACAATGAGCAGTTCTTC. Encoded protein: CASSPESSYNEQFF.

The genes are TRBV7-2 and TRBJ2-5; no clear D gene. There are 12 residues in the CDR3. Trimming took off 1 base at V and 6 bases at J, with 6 bases between the two ends. The germline V gene encodes CDR1 SGHTA and CDR2 FQGNSA. The CDR3 DNA reads TGTGCCAGCAGCTTAGTATGGCAGACCCAGTACTTC. Its protein product is CASSLVWQTQYF. The full variable domain, rest sourced from reference TRBV7-2 and TRBJ2-5, is GAGVSQSPSNKVTEKGKDVELRCDPISGHTALYWYRQSLGQGLEFLIYFQGNSAPDKSGLPSDRFSAERTGGSVSTLTIQRTQQEDSAVYLCASSLVWQTQYFGPGTRLLVL.

V and J are TRBV27 and TRBJ2-7; D may match TRBD1 or TRBD2 (5 bases each). The germline gives CDR1 MNHEY, CDR2 SMNVEV (reference sequence). V was trimmed by 1 base and J by 5 bases, leaving 12 bases between them. This CDR3 spans 14 amino acids. The CDR3 nucleotides read TGTGCCAGCAGTTTATTCCCCGGGGCCCACGAGCAGTACTTC. This sequence encodes CASSLFPGAHEQYF.

This clone has only one observation. This sample includes further DNA sequences coding for the same CDR3. The CDR3 DNA reads as TGTGCCATCAGTGAGTCAGGGGGCACGAATGAAAAACTGTTTTTT. It translates to CAISESGGTNEKLFF. This sequence joins TRBV10-3 and TRBJ1-4; 7 bases fit TRBD1. Germline CDR1 is ENHRY and CDR2 is SYGVKD. V lost 0 bases and J lost 5; bases outside the gene matches: 3. This CDR3 is built from 15 residues.

The chain carries TRBV6-1 and TRBJ2-5; D perhaps matches TRBD2 (5 bases). V shed 7 bases and J shed 4 bases, with 10 bases lying between them. This CDR3 spans 12 amino acids. The germline V gene encodes CDR1 MNHNS and CDR2 SASEGT. The CDR3 sequence is CASTLAPETQYF. The CDR3 region has the DNA TGTGCCAGCACCCTAGCCCCAGAGACCCAGTACTTC.

There are many counts of this clone. This chain joins TRBV6-5 and TRBJ1-2; 11 bases align to TRBD1. Germline CDR1 is MNHEY and CDR2 is SVGAGI. V lost 1 base, J lost 3 bases, and 1 base stayed unmatched. There are 15 residues in the CDR3. DNA of the CDR3: TGTGCCAGCAGTTACTGGGGACAGGGGGACTATGGCTACACCTTC. Its translation: CASSYWGQGDYGYTF.

The V gene is TRBV11-2, the J gene TRBJ2-1; 7 nucleotides line up with TRBD1. The CDR3 runs to 16 residues. V dropped 1 base and J dropped 5; count of bases not matched to a gene: 8. CDR1 and CDR2 from the germline V gene are SGHAT and FQNNGV. Here the CDR3 DNA reads TGTGCCAGCAGCTTAGTCTTACAGGGGATTGACAATGAGCAGTTCTTC. This gives the protein CASSLVLQGIDNEQFF.

Of note for this clone: A far larger clone is just one base off, so this is likely a read error. In the same sample, other DNA sequences code for this CDR3. The chain employs TRBV11-1 and TRBJ1-1, with D hard to call. The CDR3 sequence is 13 residues long. The germline gives CDR1 SGHAT, CDR2 FQDESV (reference sequence). The ends were cut back, 1 base at V and 1 base at J, with 4 bases in the middle. The CDR3 DNA is TGTGCCAGCAGCTTAGGCAGGAACACTGAAGCTTTCTTT. It yields the protein CASSLGRNTEAFF.

The CDR3 loop reads CASSLLAGGRYEQYF. CDR3 bases: TGTGCCAGCAGCTTGCTAGCGGGAGGGCGCTACGAGCAGTACTTC. The J gene is TRBJ2-7, the V gene TRBV11-2; 12 nucleotides align to TRBD2. Per germline, CDR1 SGHAT and CDR2 FQNNGV. The CDR3 spans 15 residues. Unmatched junction bases numbered 3, after V lost 3 bases and J lost 3 bases.

The chain joins TRBV15 to TRBJ2-4; no firm D call. In germline, CDR1 is LNHNV, CDR2 YYDKDF (reference sequence). V lost 5 bases and J lost 4, with 15 bases in between. The CDR3 has 15 residues. The CDR3 nucleotides read TGTGCCACCAGCGGATCCGTTGGCAAAAAAAACATTCAGTACTTC. It encodes CATSGSVGKKNIQYF.

The chain joins TRBV6-5 to TRBJ2-2, with D tentatively TRBD1 or TRBD2 (5 bases each). V shed 6 bases and J shed 2 bases, with 7 bases lying between them. The CDR3 is 13 amino acids. The germline gives CDR1 MNHEY, CDR2 SVGAGI. The CDR3 DNA is TGTGCCAGCAGGGGACCTAACACCGGGGAGCTGTTTTTT. This gives the protein CASRGPNTGELFF.

This chain joins TRBV5-3 and TRBJ2-7; 7 bases match TRBD1. TRBV5-3 counts as an open reading frame of uncertain function. The CDR3 runs 14 residues. V shed 4 bases and J 0 bases; nucleotides not matched to a gene: 4. The DNA of the CDR3 is TGTGCCAGAAGCCAACGGACAGGCTCCTACGAGCAGTACTTC. It specifies CARSQRTGSYEQYF.

The V and J genes are TRBV6-5 and TRBJ1-2; D is unresolved. The ends were cut back, 7 bases at V and 8 bases at J, with 17 bases in the middle. Germline V gene data show CDR1 as MNHEY and CDR2 as SVGAGI. There are 13 residues in the CDR3. The CDR3 DNA follows: TGTGCCAGCACCCCCGGTTCGGCCCGAGGCTACACCTTC. Translation: CASTPGSARGYTF.

This clone was seen more than once but under ten times. The rearrangement links TRBV7-6 to TRBJ2-3; 8 bases fit TRBD2. J lost 2 bases, V lost 5 bases, and 3 bases had no gene match. Germline loops: CDR1 SGHVS, CDR2 FNYEAQ. The CDR3 covers 14 residues. The CDR3 sequence: CASSHSGATDTQYF. Here the CDR3 DNA reads TGTGCCAGCAGCCATAGCGGGGCCACAGATACGCAGTATTTT.

The rearrangement links TRBV11-2 to TRBJ2-5; D is possibly TRBD2 (6 bases). There are 13 residues in the CDR3. The germline V gene encodes CDR1 SGHAT and CDR2 FQNNGV. V lost 5 bases to trimming and J lost 4 bases, with 11 bases between them. The CDR3 here is CASSRTTLETQYF. The DNA of the CDR3 is TGTGCCAGCAGCCGGACTACCCTAGAGACCCAGTACTTC.

V and J are TRBV2 and TRBJ1-2; 10 positions match TRBD1. Germline CDR1 SNHLY, CDR2 FYNNEI. J lost 5 bases, V lost 1 base, and 13 bases had no gene match. The CDR3 is 18 residues long. CDR3 region: CASSEGPVPGQGRYGYTF. In nucleotides, the CDR3 is TGTGCCAGCAGTGAAGGCCCTGTCCCGGGACAGGGGAGGTATGGCTACACCTTC.

This clone was observed once. Different DNA sequences within this sample yield the same CDR3. Here the CDR3 DNA reads TGTGCCAGCAGCGTTGAGGGGGTCACCGGGGAGCTGTTTTTT. It translates to CASSVEGVTGELFF. V and J are TRBV9 and TRBJ2-2, with a tentative D call TRBD1 (6 bases). Per the germline V gene, CDR1 is SGDLS and CDR2 is YYNGEE. This CDR3 comprises 14 residues. The ends were cut back, 2 bases at V and 4 bases at J, with 9 bases in the middle.